This TCR beta chain is drawn from a study of vaccination and CD4 T cells after COVID-19. Study in general: Control cultures received a CEFX pool, an HIV-1 Nef pool, or no peptide.

Sequencing of the DNA from cultured CD4+ T cells was carried out with the Oncomine TCR Beta short-read assay. Genomic DNA was taken out of cultured CD4+ T cells by extraction. TCRdb re-called the PCR reads through MiXCR, storing one row per CDR3 protein. The sample lists fewer than 12,000 distinct CDR3 sequences, about 60% occurring once. This CDR3 is 14 amino acids long. The germline CDR1 and CDR2 sequences are SGHTA and FQGNSA. The ends were cut back, 2 bases at V and 5 bases at J, with 12 bases in the middle. As concerns this clonotype: What it recognizes is unknown.

Documented treatment: approximately nine-day PBMC culture with coronavirus spike peptide pools or control peptides (ViraFEST assay). Sequenced sample: CD4+ T cells from blood, cultured in vitro. This clonotype originated in a human donor who had recovered from COVID-19. The chain carries TRBV7-2 and TRBJ1-1; possible D gene TRBD1, 5 bases. The CDR3 nucleotides are TGTGCCAGCAGCTTAATTGGTCAGGGAACTGAAGCTTTCTTT. It translates to CASSLIGQGTEAFF.